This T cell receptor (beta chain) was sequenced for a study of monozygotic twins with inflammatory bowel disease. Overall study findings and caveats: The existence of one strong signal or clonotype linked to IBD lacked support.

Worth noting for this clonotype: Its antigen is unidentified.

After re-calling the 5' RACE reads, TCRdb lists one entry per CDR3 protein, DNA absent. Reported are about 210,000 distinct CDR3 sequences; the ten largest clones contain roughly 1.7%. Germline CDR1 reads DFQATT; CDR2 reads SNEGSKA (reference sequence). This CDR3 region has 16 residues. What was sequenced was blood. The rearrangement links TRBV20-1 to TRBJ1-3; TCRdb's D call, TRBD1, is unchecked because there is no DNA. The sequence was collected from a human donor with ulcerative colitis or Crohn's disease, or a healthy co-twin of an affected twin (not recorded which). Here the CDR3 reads CSAQKGGPFRGNTIYF.